Given below is one T cell receptor (beta chain) in context. Its antigen is currently unknown. The record originates from a study of PD-1 blockade in classical Hodgkin lymphoma. Whole-study results and caveats: Differences between repertoires have undefined causes, possibly disease activity or prior therapy. CD4+ TCR diversity rose significantly by C4D1, and CD8+ TCR diversity did not.

Measured with immunoSEQ multiplex PCR; TCRdb has only the in-frame clones, and not every one. Here the sample spans over 15,000 clones, 70% to 85% being singletons. The CDR3 is 16 amino acids. CDR1 and CDR2 (germline): SQVTM, ANQGSEA. V lost 0 bases to trimming and J lost 2 bases, with 14 bases between them. Regarding time point: cycle 4 day 1 (C4D1), after less than seven weeks of nivolumab. All the patients suffered relapse after autologous stem cell transplantation, and brentuximab vedotin exposure differed. Under best response, outcomes were complete response, partial response or progressive disease.

This receptor was obtained from a human donor with classical Hodgkin lymphoma. Sequenced here: peripheral blood mononuclear cells (PBMCs), sampled before the fourth cycle of nivolumab. This chain uses TRBV29-1 with TRBJ2-1, with TRBD2 as a possible D gene (6 bases). CDR3 DNA sequence: TGCAGCGTTGAAGATCGTGGGTGGGGGGCCTACAATGAGCAGTTCTTC. This codes for CSVEDRGWGAYNEQFF.